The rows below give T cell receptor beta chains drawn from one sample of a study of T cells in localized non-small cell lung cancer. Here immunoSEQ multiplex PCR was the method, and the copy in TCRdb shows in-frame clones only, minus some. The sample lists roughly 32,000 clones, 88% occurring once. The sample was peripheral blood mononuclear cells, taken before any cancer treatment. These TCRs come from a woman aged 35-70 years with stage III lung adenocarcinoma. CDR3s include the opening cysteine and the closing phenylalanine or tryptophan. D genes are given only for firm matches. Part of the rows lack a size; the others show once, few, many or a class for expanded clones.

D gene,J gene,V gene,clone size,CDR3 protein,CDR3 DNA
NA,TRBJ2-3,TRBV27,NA,CASSFIRTDTQYF,TGTGCCAGCAGTTTTATTAGGACAGATACGCAGTATTTT
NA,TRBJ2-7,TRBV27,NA,CASSPLDGYAYEQYF,TGTGCCAGCAGTCCGCTGGACGGTTATGCCTACGAGCAGTACTTC
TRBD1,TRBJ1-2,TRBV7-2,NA,CASSPSMDRGYGYTF,TGTGCCAGCAGCCCATCTATGGACAGGGGGTATGGCTACACCTTC
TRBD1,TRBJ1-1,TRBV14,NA,CASSQGDRDEAFF,TGTGCCAGCAGCCAAGGCGACAGGGATGAAGCTTTCTTT
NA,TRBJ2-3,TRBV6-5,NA,CASSYLDTQYF,TGTGCCAGCAGTTACCTAGATACGCAGTATTTT
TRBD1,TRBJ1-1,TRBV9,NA,CASSVGQGANTEAFF,TGTGCCAGCAGCGTGGGACAGGGGGCCAACACTGAAGCTTTCTTT
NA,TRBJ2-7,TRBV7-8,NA,CASSPPDSPYEQYF,TGTGCCAGCAGCCCTCCGGACAGTCCCTACGAGCAGTACTTC
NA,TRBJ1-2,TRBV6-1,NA,CASREPLGTDGYTF,TGTGCCAGCAGGGAGCCCCTCGGGACCGACGGCTACACCTTC
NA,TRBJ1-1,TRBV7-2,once,CASTPRGGTEAFF,TGTGCCAGCACCCCCCGGGGAGGCACTGAAGCTTTCTTT
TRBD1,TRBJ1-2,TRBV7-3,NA,CASSPTATGAYGYTF,TGTGCCAGCAGCCCGACCGCCACAGGGGCTTATGGCTACACCTTC
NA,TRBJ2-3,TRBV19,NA,CASTPLRDGTDTQYF,TGTGCCAGTACCCCCCTTAGAGACGGCACAGATACGCAGTATTTT
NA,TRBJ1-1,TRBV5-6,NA,CASSNWGRVRNTEAFF,TGTGCCAGCAGCAATTGGGGGCGAGTGCGGAACACTGAAGCTTTCTTT
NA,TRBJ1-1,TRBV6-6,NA,CASSYQTEAFF,TGTGCCAGCAGTTACCAGACAGAAGCTTTCTTT
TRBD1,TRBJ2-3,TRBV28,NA,CASSLGTGHTDTQYF,TGTGCCAGCAGTTTAGGGACAGGGCACACAGATACGCAGTATTTT
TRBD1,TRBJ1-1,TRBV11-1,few,CASSLDRVNTEAFF,TGTGCCAGCAGCTTGGACAGGGTGAACACTGAAGCTTTCTTT
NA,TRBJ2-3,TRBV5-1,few,CASSFTDGTDTQYF,TGCGCCAGCAGCTTCACGGACGGCACAGATACGCAGTATTTT
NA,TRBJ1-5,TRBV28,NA,CASSLTSPQGKPQHF,TGTGCCAGCAGTTTAACCTCCCCACAGGGAAAGCCCCAGCATTTT
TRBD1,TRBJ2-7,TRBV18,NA,CASSPGDRSQQYF,TGTGCCAGCTCACCTGGGGACAGGTCTCAGCAGTACTTC